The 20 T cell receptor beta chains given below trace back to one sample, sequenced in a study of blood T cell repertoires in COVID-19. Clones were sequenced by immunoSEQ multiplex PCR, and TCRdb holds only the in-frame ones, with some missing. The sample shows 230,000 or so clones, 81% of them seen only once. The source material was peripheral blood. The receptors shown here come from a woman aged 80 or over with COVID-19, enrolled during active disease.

Written as DNA, the CDR3 is TGTGCCAGCAGTCGGGAGGGAACCAAAAACATTCAGTACTTC. Translated, it gives CASSREGTKNIQYF. The V and J genes are TRBV6-5 and TRBJ2-4; 8 bases fit TRBD2. The CDR3 extends over 14 amino acids. Germline V gene lookup returns CDR1 MNHEY and CDR2 SVGAGI. Germline trimming cut 5 bases from V and 2 bases from J; bases unmatched to any gene: 2.

The CDR3 bases are TGTGCCAGCAGCTTATTACTAGCGGTATACAATGAGCAGTTCTTC. Its protein is CASSLLLAVYNEQFF. This rearrangement joins TRBV11-2 to TRBJ2-1; 8 bases agree with TRBD2. CDR3 length: 15 amino acids. From germline, CDR1 is SGHAT and CDR2 FQNNGV. After removal of 2 bases from V and 4 bases from J, the junction contained 4 bases not matched to a gene. Full variable domain (outside the CDR3, taken from reference TRBV11-2 and TRBJ2-1): EAGVAQSPRYKIIEKRQSVAFWCNPISGHATLYWYQQILGQGPKLLIQFQNNGVVDDSQLPKDRFSAERLKGVDSTLKIQPAKLEDSAVYLCASSLLLAVYNEQFFGPGTRLTVL.

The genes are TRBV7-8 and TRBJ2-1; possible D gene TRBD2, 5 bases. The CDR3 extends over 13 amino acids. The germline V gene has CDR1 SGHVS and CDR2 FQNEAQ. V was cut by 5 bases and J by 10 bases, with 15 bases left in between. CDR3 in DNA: TGTGCCAGCAGCGAAAATAACGGGAACGAGCAGTTCTTC. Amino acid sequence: CASSENNGNEQFF.

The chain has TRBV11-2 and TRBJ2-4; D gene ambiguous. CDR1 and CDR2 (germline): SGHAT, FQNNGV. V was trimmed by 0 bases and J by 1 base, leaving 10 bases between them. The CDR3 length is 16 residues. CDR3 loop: CASSLDPRSAKNIQYF. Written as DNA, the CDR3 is TGTGCCAGCAGCTTAGACCCGAGAAGCGCCAAAAACATTCAGTACTTC.

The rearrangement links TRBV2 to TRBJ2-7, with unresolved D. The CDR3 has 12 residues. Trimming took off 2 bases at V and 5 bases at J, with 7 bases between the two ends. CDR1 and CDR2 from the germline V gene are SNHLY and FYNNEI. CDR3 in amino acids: CASSESAHEQYF. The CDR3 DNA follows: TGTGCCAGCAGTGAAAGCGCCCACGAGCAGTACTTC.

In DNA form, the CDR3 reads TGTGCCAGCAGCCCTATCGAGGTTAGGGAAAAACTGTTTTTT. Translated, it gives CASSPIEVREKLFF. The V gene is TRBV28, the J gene TRBJ1-4; D uncertain. V was shortened by 6 bases and J by 8 bases, with 16 bases between the two germline ends. The CDR3 is made up of 14 amino acids. Germline values: CDR1 MDHEN, CDR2 SYDVKM.

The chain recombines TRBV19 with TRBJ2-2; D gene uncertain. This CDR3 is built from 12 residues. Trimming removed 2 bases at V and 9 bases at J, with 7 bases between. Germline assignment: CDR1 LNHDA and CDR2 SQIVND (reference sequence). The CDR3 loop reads CASSISVRELFF. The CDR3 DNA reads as TGTGCCAGTAGTATATCGGTCCGGGAGCTGTTTTTT.

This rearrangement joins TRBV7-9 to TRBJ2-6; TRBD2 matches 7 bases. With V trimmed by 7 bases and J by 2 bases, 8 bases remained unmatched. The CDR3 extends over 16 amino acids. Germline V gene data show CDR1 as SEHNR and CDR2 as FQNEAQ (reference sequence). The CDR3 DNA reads TGTGCCAGCACCCCACCTGGACTAGCTGGGGCCAACGTCCTGACTTTC. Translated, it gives CASTPPGLAGANVLTF.

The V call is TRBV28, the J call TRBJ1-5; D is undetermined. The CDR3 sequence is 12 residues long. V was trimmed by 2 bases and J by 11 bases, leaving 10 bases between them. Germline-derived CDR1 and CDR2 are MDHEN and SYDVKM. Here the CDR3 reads CASSLRGSAQHF. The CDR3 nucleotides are TGTGCCAGCAGTTTAAGAGGGTCCGCCCAGCATTTT. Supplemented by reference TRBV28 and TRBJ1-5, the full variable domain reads DVKVTQSSRYLVKRTGEKVFLECVQDMDHENMFWYRQDPGLGLRLIYFSYDVKMKEKGDIPEGYSVSREKKERFSLILESASTNQTSMYLCASSLRGSAQHFGDGTRLSIL.

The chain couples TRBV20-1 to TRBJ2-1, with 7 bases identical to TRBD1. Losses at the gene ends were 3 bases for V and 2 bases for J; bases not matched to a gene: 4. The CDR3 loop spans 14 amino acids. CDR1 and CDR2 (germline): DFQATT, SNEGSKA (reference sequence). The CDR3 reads CSASSQGAYNEQFF. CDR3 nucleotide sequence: TGCAGTGCTAGTTCCCAGGGGGCCTACAATGAGCAGTTCTTC.

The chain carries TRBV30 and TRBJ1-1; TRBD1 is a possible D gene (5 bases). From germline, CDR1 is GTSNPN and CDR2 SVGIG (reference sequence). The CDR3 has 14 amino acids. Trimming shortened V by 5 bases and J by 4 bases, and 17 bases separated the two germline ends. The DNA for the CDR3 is TGTGCCTGGTCTCCGGGACTCAAGGGCACTGAAGCTTTCTTT. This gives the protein CAWSPGLKGTEAFF. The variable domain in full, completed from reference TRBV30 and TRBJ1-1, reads SQTIHQWPATLVQPVGSPLSLECTVEGTSNPNLYWYRQAAGRGLQLLFYSVGIGQISSEVPQNLSASRPQDRQFILSSKKLLLSDSGFYLCAWSPGLKGTEAFFGQGTRLTVV.

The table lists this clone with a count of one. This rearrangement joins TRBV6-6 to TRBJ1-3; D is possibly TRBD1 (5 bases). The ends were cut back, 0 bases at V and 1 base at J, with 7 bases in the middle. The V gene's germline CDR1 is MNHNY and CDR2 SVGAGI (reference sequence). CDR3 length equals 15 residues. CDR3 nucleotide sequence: TGTGCCAGCAGTTACTCCGGGGGTTCTGGAAACACCATATATTTT. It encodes CASSYSGGSGNTIYF.

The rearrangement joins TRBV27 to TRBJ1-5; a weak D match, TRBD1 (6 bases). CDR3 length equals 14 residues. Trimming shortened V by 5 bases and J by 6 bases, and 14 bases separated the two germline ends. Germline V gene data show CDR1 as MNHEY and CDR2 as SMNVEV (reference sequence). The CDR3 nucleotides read TGTGCCAGCAGTACCTACAGGGAAGGTCAGCCCCAGCATTTT. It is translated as CASSTYREGQPQHF.

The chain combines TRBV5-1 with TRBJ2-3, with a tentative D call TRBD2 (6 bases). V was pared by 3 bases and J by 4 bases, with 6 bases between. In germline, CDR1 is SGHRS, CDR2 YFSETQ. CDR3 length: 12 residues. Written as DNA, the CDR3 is TGCGCCAGCAGCTGGGGGGCAGATACGCAGTATTTT. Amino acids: CASSWGADTQYF.

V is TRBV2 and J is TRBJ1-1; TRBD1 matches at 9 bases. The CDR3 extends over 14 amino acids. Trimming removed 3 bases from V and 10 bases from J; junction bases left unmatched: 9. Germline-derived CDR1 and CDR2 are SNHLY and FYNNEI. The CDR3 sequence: CASSETGGKTSAFF. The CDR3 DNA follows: TGTGCCAGCAGTGAGACAGGGGGGAAAACGTCAGCTTTCTTT.

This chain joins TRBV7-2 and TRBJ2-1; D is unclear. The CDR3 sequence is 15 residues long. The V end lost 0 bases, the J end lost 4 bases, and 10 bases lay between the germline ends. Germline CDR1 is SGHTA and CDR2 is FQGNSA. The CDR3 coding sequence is TGTGCCAGCAGCTTAGCGCTTGCCAGGTACAATGAGCAGTTCTTC. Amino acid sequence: CASSLALARYNEQFF. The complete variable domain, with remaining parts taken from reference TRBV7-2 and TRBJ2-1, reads GAGVSQSPSNKVTEKGKDVELRCDPISGHTALYWYRQSLGQGLEFLIYFQGNSAPDKSGLPSDRFSAERTGGSVSTLTIQRTQQEDSAVYLCASSLALARYNEQFFGPGTRLTVL.

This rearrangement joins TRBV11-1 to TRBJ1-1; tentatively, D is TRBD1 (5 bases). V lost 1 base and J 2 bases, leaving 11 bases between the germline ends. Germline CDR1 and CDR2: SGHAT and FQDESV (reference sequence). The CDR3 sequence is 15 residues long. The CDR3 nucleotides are TGTGCCAGCAGCTTAGACGCAGGGCATAACACTGAAGCTTTCTTT. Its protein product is CASSLDAGHNTEAFF.

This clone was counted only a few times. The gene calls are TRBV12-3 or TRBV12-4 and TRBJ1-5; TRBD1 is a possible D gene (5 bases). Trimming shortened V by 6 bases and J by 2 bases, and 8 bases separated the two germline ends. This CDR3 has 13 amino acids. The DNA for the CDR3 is TGTGCCAGCAGCCGACAGCGCAATCAGCCCCAGCATTTT. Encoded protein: CASSRQRNQPQHF.

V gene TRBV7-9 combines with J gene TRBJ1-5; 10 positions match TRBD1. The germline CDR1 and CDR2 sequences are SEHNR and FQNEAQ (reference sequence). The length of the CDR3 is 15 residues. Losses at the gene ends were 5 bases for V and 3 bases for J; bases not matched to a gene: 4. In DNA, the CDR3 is TGTGCCAGCAGCCGGGGGACAGGGGTCAATCAGCCCCAGCATTTT. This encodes CASSRGTGVNQPQHF.

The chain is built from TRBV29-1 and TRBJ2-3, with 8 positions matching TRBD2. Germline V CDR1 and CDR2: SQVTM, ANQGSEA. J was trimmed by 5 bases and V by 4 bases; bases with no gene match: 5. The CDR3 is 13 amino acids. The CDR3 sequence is CSVAAGVKDTQYF. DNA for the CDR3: TGCAGCGTTGCAGCGGGAGTTAAAGATACGCAGTATTTT.